Presented here are 27 T cell receptor beta chains from one specimen sequenced in a study of radiation and T cells in renal cell carcinoma. Sample treatment: treatment-naive control, cytoreductive nephrectomy. TCRdb keeps only in-frame clones here, not all; method: immunoSEQ multiplex PCR. This table has 23,000 or so clones, about 62% appearing once. Sequenced here: tumor tissue, sampled from a patient whose treatment was nephrectomy without radiotherapy. Receptors originate from a man in his forties with renal cell carcinoma.

This clone came up a few times. V usage is TRBV28 and J usage is TRBJ2-7; a weak D match, TRBD2 (5 bases). V lost 3 bases and J 2 bases, leaving 11 bases between the germline ends. In germline, CDR1 is MDHEN, CDR2 SYDVKM. The CDR3 sequence is 14 residues long. The CDR3 spells CASSLRGYPYEQYF. DNA for the CDR3: TGTGCCAGCAGTTTGAGAGGGTATCCCTACGAGCAGTACTTC.

This rearrangement joins TRBV7-9 to TRBJ1-2, with D hard to call. Per the germline V gene, CDR1 is SEHNR and CDR2 is FQNEAQ (reference sequence). Trimming stripped 3 bases from V and 7 bases from J, with 18 bases between. The CDR3 covers 15 residues. This CDR3 is CASSFPQESIPGYTF. The DNA of the CDR3 is TGTGCCAGCAGCTTTCCCCAAGAAAGTATACCTGGCTACACCTTC.

This clone has only a few counts. The chain is built from TRBV13 and TRBJ2-1, with D possibly being TRBD2 (7 bases). V shed 0 bases and J shed 0 bases, with 12 bases lying between them. Per germline, CDR1 PRHDT and CDR2 FYEKMQ (reference sequence). The CDR3 consists of 17 residues. CDR3 sequence: CASSLGEGGSSYNEQFF. The CDR3 coding sequence is TGTGCCAGCAGCTTAGGCGAGGGGGGGAGCTCCTACAATGAGCAGTTCTTC.

By share of the sample, this clone is medium-sized. Distinct nucleotide sequences in the sample also encode this CDR3. The V gene is TRBV27, the J gene TRBJ1-1; 9 bases align to TRBD1. The V gene's germline CDR1 is MNHEY and CDR2 SMNVEV (reference sequence). The CDR3 sequence is 15 residues long. The trim removed 5 bases at V and 0 bases at J, leaving 4 bases unmatched. The DNA of the CDR3 is TGTGCCAGCAGTCCCACAGGGGGCTTGAACACTGAAGCTTTCTTT. It specifies CASSPTGGLNTEAFF.

The J gene is TRBJ1-6, the V gene TRBV7-9; no clear D. The germline V and J ends were trimmed by 1 base and 9 bases, with 4 bases remaining between them. The CDR3 is 12 residues long. Germline V gene sequence: CDR1 SEHNR, CDR2 FQNEAQ (reference sequence). CDR3 DNA sequence: TGTGCCAGCAGCTTAGAGGGTTCACCCCTCCACTTT. Its translation is CASSLEGSPLHF.

CDR3 in amino acids: CATDSGQGKTEAFF. The DNA of the CDR3 is TGTGCCACGGACTCGGGACAGGGGAAGACTGAAGCTTTCTTT. This chain connects TRBV6-5 to TRBJ1-1; TRBD1 agrees at 10 bases. Germline trimming cut 10 bases from V and 5 bases from J; bases unmatched to any gene: 10. The CDR3 is 14 amino acids. CDR1 and CDR2 (germline): MNHEY, SVGAGI.

The chain recombines TRBV7-8 with TRBJ1-1; weak D call: TRBD1 (6 bases). CDR1 SGHVS and CDR2 FQNEAQ come from the germline V gene. This CDR3 contains 13 residues. The germline V and J ends were trimmed by 7 bases and 10 bases, with 19 bases remaining between them. Here the CDR3 DNA reads TGTGCCAGCAACCCAGAGGGAGGGGGGGGAGCTTTCTTT. This translates into CASNPEGGGGAFF.

There are a few counts of this clone. This chain connects TRBV7-9 to TRBJ2-3; D gene uncertain. The CDR3 is 13 amino acids. V was cut by 5 bases and J by 5 bases, with 11 bases left in between. In germline, CDR1 is SEHNR, CDR2 FQNEAQ (reference sequence). Here the CDR3 reads CASSPAVVDTQYF. The CDR3 DNA sequence: TGTGCCAGCAGCCCCGCCGTAGTAGATACGCAGTATTTT.

This sequence joins TRBV7-6 and TRBJ2-3; TRBD2 matches at 7 bases. After removal of 1 base from V and 2 bases from J, the junction contained 6 bases not matched to a gene. This CDR3 region has 16 residues. CDR1 SGHVS and CDR2 FNYEAQ come from the germline V gene. CDR3 sequence reads: CASSLGGTTSTDTQYF. The CDR3 bases are TGTGCCAGCAGCTTAGGGGGGACTACGTCCACAGATACGCAGTATTTT.

V gene TRBV7-8 combines with J gene TRBJ1-1; TRBD1 matches at 9 bases. The V gene end was trimmed by 7 bases and the J gene end by 3 bases; junction bases not matched to a gene: 9. The germline V gene encodes CDR1 SGHVS and CDR2 FQNEAQ. The CDR3 runs to 15 residues. CDR3 sequence: CASKDRGAIDTEAFF. DNA for the CDR3: TGTGCCAGCAAGGACAGGGGAGCGATCGACACTGAAGCTTTCTTT. Combining the CDR3 with reference TRBV7-8 and TRBJ1-1 gives the whole variable domain GAGVSQSPRYKVAKRGQDVALRCDPISGHVSLFWYQQALGQGPEFLTYFQNEAQLDKSGLPSDRFFAERPEGSVSTLKIQRTQQEDSAVYLCASKDRGAIDTEAFFGQGTRLTVV.

The V and J genes are TRBV4-2 and TRBJ1-3, with D uncertain. The CDR3 has 16 residues. V was shortened by 0 bases and J by 0 bases, with 9 bases between the two germline ends. Germline CDR1 is LGHNA and CDR2 is YNFKEQ. For the CDR3, the DNA is TGTGCCAGCAGCCAAGATGGGATCAGCTCTGGAAACACCATATATTTT. It encodes CASSQDGISSGNTIYF.

The chain uses TRBV5-6 and TRBJ2-7; D might be TRBD1 (6 bases). CDR1 and CDR2 (germline): SGHDT, YYEEEE. This CDR3 has 14 residues. V gave up 2 bases and J gave up 3 bases, with 12 bases separating them. Written as DNA, the CDR3 is TGTGCCAGCAGCTTACAGGGTGACCTCTACGAGCAGTACGTC. Translation: CASSLQGDLYEQYV.

The chain is built from TRBV4-3 and TRBJ1-6, with a weak D call TRBD1 (5 bases). CDR1 is LGHNA and CDR2 is YSLEER in the germline V gene. With 0 bases removed from V and 7 bases from J, the gap between germline ends came to 16 bases. The CDR3 has 17 amino acids. CDR3 in DNA: TGCGCCAGCAGCCAAGATCTAGCCACCTGGACAAATTCACCCCTCCACTTT. This translates into CASSQDLATWTNSPLHF.

The table lists this clone with a few counts. This sequence joins TRBV4-1 and TRBJ1-3; 7 nucleotides match TRBD1. The CDR3 is 14 amino acids. J lost 2 bases, V lost 8 bases, and 6 bases had no gene match. The germline CDR1 and CDR2 sequences are MGHRA and YSYEKL. CDR3 DNA: TGCGCCAGCTGCCGGGACAGTACTGGAAACACCATATATTTT. Its translation: CASCRDSTGNTIYF.

The gene calls are TRBV2 and TRBJ2-7; tentative D call: TRBD2 (6 bases). Trimming removed 6 bases from V and 7 bases from J, with 16 bases in between. The CDR3 is 13 residues long. Germline V lookup: CDR1 SNHLY, CDR2 FYNNEI. The CDR3 nucleotides are TGTGCCAGCAGCCCGGAGGGATTGAGGGAGCAGTACTTC. Protein sequence: CASSPEGLREQYF.

In its sample, this clone was seen many times. This chain links TRBV29-1 with TRBJ1-2; 7 bases are a match to TRBD1. Germline assignment: CDR1 SQVTM and CDR2 ANQGSEA. J lost 8 bases, V lost 6 bases, and 12 bases had no gene match. CDR3 length equals 13 residues. The chain's CDR3 is CSVLTGPREGYTF. The CDR3 nucleotides read TGCAGCGTGTTGACAGGGCCTAGGGAGGGCTACACCTTC.

The gene calls are TRBV28 and TRBJ1-4, with D unclear. The V end was cut by 2 bases, the J end by 8 bases, with 12 bases between. The CDR3 totals 14 residues. Germline CDR1 reads MDHEN; CDR2 reads SYDVKM. The CDR3 sequence: CASSLGEEWEKLFF. The CDR3 nucleotides read TGTGCCAGCAGTTTAGGAGAAGAGTGGGAAAAACTGTTTTTT. The variable domain in full, completed from reference TRBV28 and TRBJ1-4, reads DVKVTQSSRYLVKRTGEKVFLECVQDMDHENMFWYRQDPGLGLRLIYFSYDVKMKEKGDIPEGYSVSREKKERFSLILESASTNQTSMYLCASSLGEEWEKLFFGSGTQLSVL.

This clone has more than one count but fewer than ten. V gene TRBV25-1 combines with J gene TRBJ1-2, with D uncertain. The CDR3 consists of 12 residues. Germline V gene lookup returns CDR1 MGHDK and CDR2 SYGVNS. V was trimmed by 4 bases and J by 6 bases, leaving 9 bases between them. This CDR3 is CASSGMYDGYTF. CDR3 coding DNA: TGTGCCAGCAGTGGCATGTACGATGGCTACACCTTC.

The rearrangement uses TRBV18 and TRBJ1-2, with no clear D. The CDR3 is 12 amino acids. CDR1 KGHSH and CDR2 LQKENI come from the germline V gene. V gave up 4 bases and J gave up 4 bases, with 7 bases separating them. The CDR3: CASSQDGYGYTF. CDR3 bases: TGTGCCAGCTCACAAGACGGCTATGGCTACACCTTC.

The chain recombines TRBV10-3 with TRBJ1-1; 7 bases line up with TRBD1. In germline, CDR1 is ENHRY, CDR2 SYGVKD. CDR3 length: 17 amino acids. J was trimmed by 0 bases and V by 2 bases; bases with no gene match: 9. CDR3 loop: CAISEGRRDSLNTEAFF. CDR3 nucleotides: TGTGCCATCAGTGAGGGCCGGCGGGACAGCCTGAACACTGAAGCTTTCTTT.

The J gene is TRBJ1-2, the V gene TRBV2; a weak D match, TRBD1 (6 bases). Trimming removed 7 bases at V and 3 bases at J, with 9 bases between. CDR3 length: 12 residues. CDR1 is SNHLY and CDR2 is FYNNEI in the germline V gene. The CDR3: CASTRTDYGYTF. CDR3 DNA sequence: TGTGCCAGCACCCGGACAGACTATGGCTACACCTTC.

The gene calls are TRBV19 and TRBJ2-3, with TRBD1 as a possible D gene (5 bases). V lost 3 bases and J lost 3, with 19 bases in between. Per the germline V gene, CDR1 is LNHDA and CDR2 is SQIVND (reference sequence). The CDR3 consists of 17 residues. The CDR3 DNA reads TGTGCCAGTAGTATGAAGGGGCAGTCGATCGGTACAGATACGCAGTATTTT. This sequence encodes CASSMKGQSIGTDTQYF.

With regard to this clone: An end of the junction differs from the germline gene, which may be a read error. The chain recombines TRBV30 with TRBJ2-7; D gene ambiguous. The CDR3 runs 11 residues. In germline, CDR1 is GTSNPN, CDR2 SVGIG (reference sequence). The CDR3 sequence: CAWSVLPLMNF. In nucleotides, the CDR3 is TGTGCCTGGAGTGTACTACCCCTGATGAACTTC.

The rearrangement links TRBV6-1 to TRBJ2-2; no clear D. Trimming pared 6 bases from V and 6 bases from J, leaving 11 bases between. Germline CDR1 is MNHNS and CDR2 is SASEGT. This CDR3 is built from 13 residues. The CDR3 nucleotides read TGTGCCAGCAGGACCACGACGGCCGGGGAGCTGTTTTTT. Its protein is CASRTTTAGELFF.

This clone was recorded a few times. V gene TRBV7-3 combines with J gene TRBJ2-1, with TRBD1 identical over 7 bases. The germline V gene has CDR1 SGHTA and CDR2 FQGTGA. With V trimmed by 5 bases and J by 9 bases, 10 bases remained unmatched. The CDR3 covers 14 residues. DNA for the CDR3: TGTGCCAGCAGCACGCGACAGGGCGGAGGTGAGCAGTTCTTC. Its translation: CASSTRQGGGEQFF.

The rearrangement joins TRBV18 to TRBJ2-7; 10 bases are a match to TRBD1. Germline loops: CDR1 KGHSH, CDR2 LQKENI. With V trimmed by 6 bases and J by 9 bases, 20 bases remained unmatched. This CDR3 has 17 residues. The CDR3 sequence: CASSAVETGGSLVGQYV. The CDR3 DNA follows: TGTGCCAGCTCCGCTGTCGAGACAGGGGGCTCTTTGGTCGGGCAGTACGTC.

The J gene is TRBJ1-4, the V gene TRBV25-1, with 7 bases matching TRBD1. Trimming took 3 bases from V and 4 from J; bases not matched to a gene: 5. This CDR3 has 15 residues. CDR1 is MGHDK and CDR2 is SYGVNS in the germline V gene. The DNA of the CDR3 is TGTGCCAGCAGTGACAAGGACAGGCATAATGAAAAACTGTTTTTT. This sequence encodes CASSDKDRHNEKLFF.